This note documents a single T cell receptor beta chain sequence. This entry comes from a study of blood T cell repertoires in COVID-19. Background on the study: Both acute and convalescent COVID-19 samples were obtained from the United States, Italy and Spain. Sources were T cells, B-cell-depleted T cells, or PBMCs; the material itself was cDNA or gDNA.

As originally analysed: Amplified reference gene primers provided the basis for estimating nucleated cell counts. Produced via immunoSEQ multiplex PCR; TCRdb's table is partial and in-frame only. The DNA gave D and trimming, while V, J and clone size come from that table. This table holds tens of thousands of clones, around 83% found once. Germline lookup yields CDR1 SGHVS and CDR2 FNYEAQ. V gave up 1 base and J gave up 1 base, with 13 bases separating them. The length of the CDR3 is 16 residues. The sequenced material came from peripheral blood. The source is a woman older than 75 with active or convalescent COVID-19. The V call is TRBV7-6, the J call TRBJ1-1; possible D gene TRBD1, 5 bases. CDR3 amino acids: CASSLESWQGNTEAFF. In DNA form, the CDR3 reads TGTGCCAGCAGCTTAGAATCCTGGCAGGGGAACACTGAAGCTTTCTTT.